Presented here are 15 T cell receptor beta chains from one specimen sequenced in a study of regulatory T cells in long-lasting Graves disease. Time point indicated: newly diagnosed GD, antithyroid drugs for less than 3 months. From RNA extracted from PBMCs, the TCR library was made. iRepertoire HTBI primers and Arm-PCR of CDR3 regions built TCR beta libraries. TCRdb reanalysed the multiplex PCR reads using MiXCR and keeps one entry per CDR3 protein. The table lists roughly 440,000 distinct CDR3 sequences, approximately 16% of them singletons. Separately, the same data were catalogued under a study of T cells in Graves' hyperthyroidism and ophthalmopathy.

The sample in question was peripheral blood mononuclear cells (PBMCs), obtained at new diagnosis, from a patient treated with antithyroid drugs. These TCRs come from a woman aged 18-30 years with Graves disease.

The chain joins TRBV10-3 to TRBJ2-5; 8 bases are a match to TRBD2. Germline trimming cut 4 bases from V and 7 bases from J; bases unmatched to any gene: 8. From germline, CDR1 is ENHRY and CDR2 SYGVKD. The CDR3 length is 14 residues. The chain's CDR3 is CAISAGLVPGTQYF. The CDR3 DNA sequence: TGTGCCATCAGTGCGGGACTAGTTCCCGGGACCCAGTACTTC.

The rearrangement uses TRBV19 and TRBJ1-5; D is undetermined. The CDR3 has 16 amino acids. The V end was cut by 3 bases, the J end by 0 bases, with 12 bases between. Germline values: CDR1 LNHDA, CDR2 SQIVND (reference sequence). CDR3 DNA: TGTGCCAGTAGTATCCGAGTTTCATATAGCAATCAGCCCCAGCATTTT. Its translation: CASSIRVSYSNQPQHF.

This clonotype was recorded at least ten times. The chain employs TRBV28 and TRBJ2-7; D gene ambiguous. CDR3 size: 14 residues. Germline V lookup: CDR1 MDHEN, CDR2 SYDVKM. Trimming took off 3 bases at V and 3 bases at J, with 12 bases between the two ends. The DNA of the CDR3 is TGTGCCAGCAGTTTTTCGATTACTCACTACGAGCAGTACTTC. It translates to CASSFSITHYEQYF.

Ten or more counts support this clonotype. The chain employs TRBV27 and TRBJ2-7; 10 nucleotides agree with TRBD1. The CDR3 covers 18 residues. The trim removed 3 bases at V and 4 bases at J, leaving 15 bases unmatched. Germline assignment: CDR1 MNHEY and CDR2 SMNVEV (reference sequence). The CDR3 sequence is CASSFQRIGQGEIYEQYF. In DNA form, the CDR3 reads TGTGCCAGCAGTTTTCAACGGATCGGACAGGGGGAGATTTACGAGCAGTACTTC.

In this sample, this clonotype turned up a few times. The chain is built from TRBV5-4 and TRBJ2-5; the D is unclear. The last part of the DNA fits TRBJ2-7 better; the J call may be wrong. CDR1 is SGHNT and CDR2 is YYREEE in the germline V gene (reference sequence). The CDR3 has 15 residues. This chain's CDR3 is CASSLGVASTYEQYF. The DNA of the CDR3 is TGTGCCAGCAGCTTGGGGGTTGCTTCCACCTACGAGCAGTACTTC.

Here the CDR3 DNA reads TGTGCCAGTAAGAGACAGTCGAACACCGGGGAGCTGTTTTTT. Amino acid sequence: CASKRQSNTGELFF. The chain couples TRBV19 to TRBJ2-2; D is possibly TRBD1 (5 bases). The germline CDR1 and CDR2 sequences are LNHDA and SQIVND (reference sequence). The CDR3 is 14 residues long. Trimming removed 7 bases from V and 0 bases from J, with 9 bases in between.

This clonotype was found a few times. This chain joins TRBV27 and TRBJ1-4; a possible D gene is TRBD1 (5 bases). The CDR3 has 17 residues. Germline CDR1 and CDR2: MNHEY and SMNVEV (reference sequence). The V gene lost 6 bases and the J gene lost 1 base, with 18 bases spanning the gap. CDR3 bases: TGTGCCAGCAGGAGAGACCGGGGCGGGGTAACTAATGAAAAACTGTTTTTT. As protein: CASRRDRGGVTNEKLFF.

The chain couples TRBV28 to TRBJ2-2, with 8 bases lining up with TRBD2. Germline V CDR1 and CDR2: MDHEN, SYDVKM. CDR3 length: 16 amino acids. The V gene end was trimmed by 6 bases and the J gene end by 6 bases; junction bases not matched to a gene: 12. The CDR3 DNA is TGTGCCAGCAGGATTACGGGACTAGTATTAGCCGGGGAGCTGTTTTTT. The encoded protein is CASRITGLVLAGELFF. Full variable domain (missing parts from reference TRBV28 and TRBJ2-2): DVKVTQSSRYLVKRTGEKVFLECVQDMDHENMFWYRQDPGLGLRLIYFSYDVKMKEKGDIPEGYSVSREKKERFSLILESASTNQTSMYLCASRITGLVLAGELFFGEGSRLTVL.

This clonotype has a handful of counts. The chain combines TRBV7-2 with TRBJ2-3, with D uncertain. Germline CDR1 SGHTA, CDR2 FQGNSA. Trimming shortened V by 5 bases and J by 8 bases, and 11 bases separated the two germline ends. The CDR3 consists of 12 residues. The CDR3 sequence: CASSPAVGTQYF. In nucleotides, the CDR3 is TGTGCCAGCAGCCCAGCTGTCGGTACGCAGTATTTT.

This clonotype was seen more than once but under ten times. V usage is TRBV27 and J usage is TRBJ2-2; D is perhaps TRBD1 (5 bases). This CDR3 region has 15 residues. Trimming pared 6 bases from V and 1 base from J, leaving 12 bases between. Germline values: CDR1 MNHEY, CDR2 SMNVEV (reference sequence). The chain's CDR3 is CASRGAFLNTGELFF. The CDR3 bases are TGTGCCAGCAGAGGGGCTTTCCTGAACACCGGGGAGCTGTTTTTT.

This clonotype was recorded a few times. The chain couples TRBV4-3 to TRBJ2-7; 9 bases agree with TRBD2. The CDR3 totals 17 residues. Germline CDR1 is LGHNA and CDR2 is YSLEER. Trimming cost V 0 bases and J 5 bases; bases outside gene matches: 11. The CDR3 sequence is CASSQDIGREGLNEQYF. The CDR3 region has the DNA TGCGCCAGCAGCCAAGATATTGGGCGGGAGGGTTTGAACGAGCAGTACTTC.

This clonotype was counted a few times. The chain couples TRBV6-2 or TRBV6-3 to TRBJ2-7, with 12 bases lining up with TRBD2. The CDR3 is 14 amino acids. With 7 bases clipped from V and 6 bases from J, the junction kept 7 bases outside the gene matches. Germline V CDR1 and CDR2: MNHEY, SVGEGT. Here the CDR3 reads CASKTGLAGREQYF. For the CDR3, the DNA is TGTGCCAGCAAGACCGGACTAGCGGGACGCGAGCAGTACTTC.

This clonotype was counted at least ten times. J is TRBJ2-3 and V is TRBV20-1, with 8 bases lining up with TRBD1. V trimming: 5 bases; J trimming: 1 base; junction bases outside the gene matches: 8. Germline-derived CDR1 and CDR2 are DFQATT and SNEGSKA (reference sequence). This CDR3 spans 15 amino acids. Written as DNA, the CDR3 is TGCAGTGCTCCTCGGACAGGGACTGGCACAGATACGCAGTATTTT. It encodes CSAPRTGTGTDTQYF.

This clonotype was found a few times. With a much larger clone just one base away, this may be a read error. This chain links TRBV28 with TRBJ2-7; D might be TRBD2 (5 bases). The CDR3 runs to 14 residues. Germline CDR1 is MDHEN and CDR2 is SYDVKM. V was trimmed by 8 bases and J by 7 bases, leaving 21 bases between them. The CDR3 DNA follows: TGTGCCAGCTCACCCCTCCCGGGAACAAATGAGCAGTACTTC. Its translation: CASSPLPGTNEQYF.

This clonotype has ten or more counts. V is TRBV20-1 and J is TRBJ2-5; either TRBD1 or TRBD2 may fit D (5 bases each). Looked up from germline, CDR1 is DFQATT and CDR2 is SNEGSKA (reference sequence). V was clipped by 3 bases and J by 5 bases, with 13 bases between them. The CDR3 consists of 13 residues. CDR3: CSASPGGVETQYF. The CDR3 DNA reads as TGCAGTGCTAGTCCTGGGGGAGTGGAGACCCAGTACTTC.